The present T cell receptor beta chain was sequenced within a study of T cells in Graves' hyperthyroidism and ophthalmopathy. Findings and limits, study-wide: Blood held most thyroid clonotypes expanded above 0.001 frequency.

Amplification targeted TCR beta CDR3 regions from RNA transcripts. TCR CDR3 underwent first-round RT-PCR with the HTBI primer set. MiXCR, run by TCRdb on the multiplex PCR reads, gives a single entry per CDR3 protein. The sample gives hundreds of thousands of distinct CDR3 sequences, 14% of which show up once; around 9.6% is in the top ten. Absent ophthalmopathy progression within 18 months defined stable Graves' hyperthyroidism. Diagnosis rested on symptoms, serum thyroxine and TRAb, thyroid ultrasound, and orbital computed tomography. This clonotype has only a few counts. Its antigen remains unknown. The CDR3 spans 15 residues. Germline CDR1 and CDR2: SGHDN and FVKESK. V was clipped by 3 bases and J by 5 bases, with 14 bases between them.

The sequencing input was blood. This sequence originates from a woman between 18 and 29 years old with Graves' hyperthyroidism. The rearrangement links TRBV14 to TRBJ2-1; either TRBD1 or TRBD2 may supply D (5 bases each). This chain's CDR3 is CASSQTARDHNEQFF. The DNA for the CDR3 is TGTGCCAGCAGCCAGACTGCTCGGGACCACAATGAGCAGTTCTTC. The full variable domain, rest sourced from reference TRBV14 and TRBJ2-1, is EAGVTQFPSHSVIEKGQTVTLRCDPISGHDNLYWYRRVMGKEIKFLLHFVKESKQDESGMPNNRFLAERTGGTYSTLKVQPAELEDSGVYFCASSQTARDHNEQFFGPGTRLTVL.